The 14 T cell receptor beta chains listed next were all sequenced from one sample in a study of T-cell reconstitution after alpha-beta-depleted transplantation in children. The study's findings and limits: Hyperexpanded clones declined; after one year, newly produced T cells mostly supplied diversity.

Their cognate antigens are unknown. Unique molecular identifiers featured in how the TCRbeta library was prepared. TCRdb re-called the PCR reads with MiXCR, one entry per CDR3 protein. The sample includes 330,000 or so distinct CDR3 sequences, around 7.1% seen only once; the top ten take 9.1%. The source was peripheral blood, collected 360 days after TCRalphabeta/CD19-depleted stem cell transplant. Receptor source: a female patient between 2 and 15 years old who had a stem cell transplant for Fanconi anemia, so the T cells may come from the graft donor.

On this clonotype itself: A single base separates this from a much larger clone, so it may be a read error. This sequence joins TRBV12-3 or TRBV12-4 and TRBJ2-1, with 14 positions matching TRBD2. The CDR3 is made up of 18 amino acids. CDR3 residues: CTSSFDILTSGGEDEQFF. For the CDR3, the DNA is TGTACCAGCAGTTTCGACATACTGACTAGCGGGGGGGAAGATGAGCAGTTCTTC.

This clonotype has a count of ten or more. The gene calls are TRBV6-1 and TRBJ2-3, with TRBD2 as a possible D gene (5 bases). This CDR3 has 16 amino acids. Germline CDR1 reads MNHNS; CDR2 reads SASEGT. V was trimmed by 4 bases and J by 1 base, leaving 15 bases between them. CDR3 bases: TGTGCCAGCAGTGGTCTCGGACTCGATGGCACAGATACGCAGTATTTT. It specifies CASSGLGLDGTDTQYF.

In its sample, this clonotype was seen many times. The chain is built from TRBV4-3 and TRBJ2-1; maybe TRBD1 (5 bases). CDR3 length: 12 amino acids. Germline CDR1 is LGHNA and CDR2 is YSLEER. Trimming removed 0 bases at V and 12 bases at J, with 9 bases between. In nucleotides, the CDR3 is TGCGCCAGCAGCCAAGACACTCAGGGGCAGTTCTTC. Translating gives CASSQDTQGQFF.

Many counts were recorded for this clonotype. This rearrangement joins TRBV6-1 to TRBJ2-1; D call uncertain. In germline, CDR1 is MNHNS, CDR2 SASEGT. The CDR3 is 15 residues long. V was pared by 6 bases and J by 8 bases, with 20 bases between. The CDR3 spells CASSSRQGRRYEQFF. DNA of the CDR3: TGTGCCAGCAGCTCTAGACAAGGACGGCGGTATGAGCAGTTCTTC.

This clonotype was seen more than once but under ten times. This rearrangement joins TRBV4-2 to TRBJ1-4, with D uncertain. The CDR3 is 14 residues long. The germline gives CDR1 LGHNA, CDR2 YNFKEQ. Trimming stripped 0 bases from V and 4 bases from J, with 6 bases between. The chain's CDR3 is CASSQDLFNEKLFF. The CDR3 coding sequence is TGTGCCAGCAGCCAAGATCTGTTTAATGAAAAACTGTTTTTT.

This clonotype came up many times. The chain joins TRBV10-3 to TRBJ1-2, with 9 bases fitting TRBD1. J gave up 6 bases and V 2 bases, and 22 bases lay outside the gene matches. The CDR3 length is 20 residues. The V gene's germline CDR1 is ENHRY and CDR2 SYGVKD. CDR3 protein: CAISERGQGVGQSGDDGYTF. In DNA, the CDR3 is TGTGCCATCAGTGAGAGGGGACAGGGTGTGGGCCAATCGGGTGATGATGGCTACACCTTC.

J is TRBJ2-3 and V is TRBV20-1; D gene ambiguous. Per the germline V gene, CDR1 is DFQATT and CDR2 is SNEGSKA (reference sequence). V lost 3 bases and J 0 bases, leaving 10 bases between the germline ends. This CDR3 region has 14 residues. CDR3 DNA: TGCAGTGCTAGCAGCAGCAATAGCACAGATACGCAGTATTTT. Amino acid sequence: CSASSSNSTDTQYF.

This clonotype was observed a few times. V is TRBV2 and J is TRBJ2-1; D ambiguous. Germline assignment: CDR1 SNHLY and CDR2 FYNNEI. Between the trimmed V and J ends, which lost 1 base and 2 bases, there was a span of 12 bases. This CDR3 has 16 residues. The CDR3 is CASSEVVRGPYNEQFF. The CDR3 DNA reads TGTGCCAGCAGTGAAGTTGTGCGAGGACCCTACAATGAGCAGTTCTTC.

This clonotype appeared many times. The V call is TRBV20-1, the J call TRBJ2-2; D is uncertain. The CDR3 covers 11 residues. The germline V and J ends were trimmed by 6 bases and 2 bases, with 4 bases remaining between them. The germline V gene has CDR1 DFQATT and CDR2 SNEGSKA (reference sequence). The CDR3 nucleotides read TGCAGTGCGATTAACACCGGGGAGCTGTTTTTT. Protein sequence: CSAINTGELFF.

This clonotype was seen only a few times. The chain combines TRBV7-2 with TRBJ2-1; D could derive from TRBD1 or TRBD2 (5 bases each). This CDR3 is 16 amino acids long. V shed 5 bases and J shed 2 bases, with 16 bases lying between them. Germline V gene lookup returns CDR1 SGHTA and CDR2 FQGNSA. CDR3 protein: CASSLWGRQPYNEQFF. CDR3 DNA sequence: TGTGCCAGCAGCCTCTGGGGGAGACAGCCCTACAATGAGCAGTTCTTC.

The chain couples TRBV25-1 to TRBJ2-1, with D possibly being TRBD2 (5 bases). CDR3 length equals 16 residues. Germline values: CDR1 MGHDK, CDR2 SYGVNS. Trimming cost V 4 bases and J 4 bases, with 17 bases left between them. CDR3 in DNA: TGTGCCAGCAGTGGAGGGCTAGAGAGAGGTTACAATGAGCAGTTCTTC. This encodes CASSGGLERGYNEQFF.

J is TRBJ1-5 and V is TRBV11-2; D is possibly TRBD1 (5 bases). There are 13 residues in the CDR3. V was clipped by 0 bases and J by 7 bases, with 7 bases between them. Germline CDR1 SGHAT, CDR2 FQNNGV. The CDR3 reads CASSLDQGQPQHF. In DNA, the CDR3 is TGTGCCAGCAGCTTAGATCAGGGACAGCCCCAGCATTTT.

As for this clonotype: Its ends do not fully match the called genes, so a read error is possible. The chain has TRBV7-7 and TRBJ2-7; D is possibly TRBD1 or TRBD2 (5 bases each). Germline lookup yields CDR1 SSHAT and CDR2 FNYEAQ (reference sequence). The CDR3 totals 17 residues. The CDR3, as DNA: TGTGCTAGCAGCTTAGAGGGACGGACCACGGGAAAACAAGAGCAGTACTTC. It codes for CASSLEGRTTGKQEQYF.

This clonotype turned up a few times. The chain has TRBV5-1 and TRBJ1-4, with 11 bases matching TRBD1. The DNA matches TRBJ2-2 better at its end, which makes the J call doubtful. The V gene's germline CDR1 is SGHRS and CDR2 YFSETQ. The CDR3 is made up of 15 amino acids. The CDR3 spells CASSFRDRGTGELFF. In nucleotides, the CDR3 is TGCGCCAGCAGCTTCCGGGACAGGGGGACGGGGGAGCTGTTTTTT.